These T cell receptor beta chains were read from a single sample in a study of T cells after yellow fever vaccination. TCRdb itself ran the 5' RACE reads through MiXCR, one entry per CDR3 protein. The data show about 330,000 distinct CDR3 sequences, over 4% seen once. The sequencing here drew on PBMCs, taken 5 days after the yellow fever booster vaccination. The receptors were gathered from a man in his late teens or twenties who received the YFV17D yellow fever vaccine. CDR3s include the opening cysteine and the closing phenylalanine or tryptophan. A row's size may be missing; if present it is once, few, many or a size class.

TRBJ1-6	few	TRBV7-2	CASSSTEGAGSPLHF
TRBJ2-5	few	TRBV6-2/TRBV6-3	CASRGVAGLQETQYF
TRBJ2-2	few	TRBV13	CASSLGRGRGTGELFF
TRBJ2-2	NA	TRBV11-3	CASSKRDRGDGELFF
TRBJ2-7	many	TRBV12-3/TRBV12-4	CASSYRDEQYF
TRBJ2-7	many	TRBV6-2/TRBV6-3	CASTPWDGSYEQYF
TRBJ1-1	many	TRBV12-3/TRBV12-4	CASSLRGLGTEAFF
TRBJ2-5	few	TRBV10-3	CAISEFSGGAQETQYF
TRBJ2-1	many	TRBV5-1	CASSLGSGNEQFF
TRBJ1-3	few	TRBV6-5	CASSYSGNLGNTIYF
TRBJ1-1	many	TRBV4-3	CASSHEDRDNEAFF
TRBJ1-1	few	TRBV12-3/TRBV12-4	CASRKQSMNTEAFF
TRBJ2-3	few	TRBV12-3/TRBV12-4	CASSWTSGGVSSTDTQYF
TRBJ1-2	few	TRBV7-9	CAVQGGSNYGYTF
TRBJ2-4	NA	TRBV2	CASRPTGGDIQYF
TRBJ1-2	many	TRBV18	CASSPGGFHYGYTF
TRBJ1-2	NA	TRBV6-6	CASSYRGAVAGTVSGYTF
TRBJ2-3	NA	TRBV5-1	CASSLVVDTDAQYF
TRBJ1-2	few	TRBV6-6	CASRQTGAYGYTF
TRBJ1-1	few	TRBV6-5	CASSYYAGWNTEAFF
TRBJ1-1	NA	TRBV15	CATSRENGFEAFF
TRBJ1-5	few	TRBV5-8	CASSGRQSPQPQHF
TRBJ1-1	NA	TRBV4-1	CASSQTGSTEAFF
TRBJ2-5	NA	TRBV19	CASSGTGGVVETQYF
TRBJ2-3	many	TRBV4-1	CASSQGFRESIDTQYF
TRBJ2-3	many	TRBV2	CASKGLAVKSTDTQYF
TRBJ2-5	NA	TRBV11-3	CASSLGRRYGGETQYF
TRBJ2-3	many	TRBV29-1	CSVRILGVTDTQYF
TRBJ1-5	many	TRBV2	CASRVEGNQPQHF
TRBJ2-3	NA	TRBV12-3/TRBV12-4	CASSWAGWGGTDTQYF
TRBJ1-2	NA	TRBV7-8	CASSRDRLIYTF
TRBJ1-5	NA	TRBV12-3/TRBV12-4	CASSLALSDQPQHF
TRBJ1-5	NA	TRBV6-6	CASSFWDRVQPQHF
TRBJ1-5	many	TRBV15	CATSRDRLFQPQHF
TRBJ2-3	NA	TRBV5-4	CASSPGTSGGTDTQYF
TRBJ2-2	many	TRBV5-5	CASSFIQGVVGELFF
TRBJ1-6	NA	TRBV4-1	CASRLTGVGSPLHF
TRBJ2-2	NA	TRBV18	CASSPQEQGTTGELFF
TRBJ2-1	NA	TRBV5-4	CASSLRPNDEQFF
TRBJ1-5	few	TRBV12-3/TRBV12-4	CASSSPMGVHSNQPQHF
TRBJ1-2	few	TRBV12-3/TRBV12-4	CASSFGQYGYTF
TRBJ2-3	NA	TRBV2	CASGGSGVDTQYF
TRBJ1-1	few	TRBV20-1	CSVGTVYSQAFF
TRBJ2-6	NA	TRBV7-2	CASSLSLAGANVLTF